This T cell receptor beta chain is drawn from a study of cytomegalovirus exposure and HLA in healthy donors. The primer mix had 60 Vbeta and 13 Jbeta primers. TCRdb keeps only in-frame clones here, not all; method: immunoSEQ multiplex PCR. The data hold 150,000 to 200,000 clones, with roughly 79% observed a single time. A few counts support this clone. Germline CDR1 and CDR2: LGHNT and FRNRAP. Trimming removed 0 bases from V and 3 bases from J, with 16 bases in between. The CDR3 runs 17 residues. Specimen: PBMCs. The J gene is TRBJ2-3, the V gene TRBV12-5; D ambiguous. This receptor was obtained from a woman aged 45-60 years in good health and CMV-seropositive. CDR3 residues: CASGLVLITGVTDTQYF. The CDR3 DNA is TGTGCTAGTGGTTTGGTACTTATCACGGGTGTAACAGATACGCAGTATTTT.